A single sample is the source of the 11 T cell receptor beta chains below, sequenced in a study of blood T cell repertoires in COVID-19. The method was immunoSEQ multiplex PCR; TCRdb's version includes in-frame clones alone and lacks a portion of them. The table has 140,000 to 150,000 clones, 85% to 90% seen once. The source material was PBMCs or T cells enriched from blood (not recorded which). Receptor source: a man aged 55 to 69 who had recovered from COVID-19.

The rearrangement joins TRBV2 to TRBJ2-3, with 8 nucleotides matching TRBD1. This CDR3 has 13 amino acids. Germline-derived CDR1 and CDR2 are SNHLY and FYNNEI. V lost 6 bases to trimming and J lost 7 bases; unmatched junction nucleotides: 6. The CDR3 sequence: CASRQGETNTQYF. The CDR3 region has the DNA TGTGCCAGCAGACAGGGGGAGACCAATACGCAGTATTTT. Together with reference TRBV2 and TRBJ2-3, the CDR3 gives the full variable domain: EPEVTQTPSHQVTQMGQEVILRCVPISNHLYFYWYRQILGQKVEFLVSFYNNEISEKSEIFDDQFSVERPDGSNFTLKIRSTKLEDSAMYFCASRQGETNTQYFGPGTRLTVL.

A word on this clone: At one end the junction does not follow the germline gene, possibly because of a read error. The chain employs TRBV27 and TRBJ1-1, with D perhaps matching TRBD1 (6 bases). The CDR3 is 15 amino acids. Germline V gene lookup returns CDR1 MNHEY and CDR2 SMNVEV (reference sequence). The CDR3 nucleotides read TGTGCCAGCAGTCTATCGGGACACAAGAACACTGAAGCTTTCTTT. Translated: CASSLSGHKNTEAFF.

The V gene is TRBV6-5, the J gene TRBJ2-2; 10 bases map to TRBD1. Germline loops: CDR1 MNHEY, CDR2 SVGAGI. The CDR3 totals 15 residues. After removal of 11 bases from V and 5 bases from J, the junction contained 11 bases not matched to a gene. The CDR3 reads CAGRRGQGSTGELFF. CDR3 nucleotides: TGTGCCGGCCGGCGGGGACAGGGGTCTACCGGGGAGCTGTTTTTT.

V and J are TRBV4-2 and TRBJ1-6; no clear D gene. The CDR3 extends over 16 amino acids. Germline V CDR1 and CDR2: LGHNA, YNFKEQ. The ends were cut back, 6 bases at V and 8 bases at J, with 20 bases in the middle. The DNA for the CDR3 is TGTGCCAGCAGACGCACTGCCGGAGACCGAGATTCACCCCTCCACTTT. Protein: CASRRTAGDRDSPLHF.

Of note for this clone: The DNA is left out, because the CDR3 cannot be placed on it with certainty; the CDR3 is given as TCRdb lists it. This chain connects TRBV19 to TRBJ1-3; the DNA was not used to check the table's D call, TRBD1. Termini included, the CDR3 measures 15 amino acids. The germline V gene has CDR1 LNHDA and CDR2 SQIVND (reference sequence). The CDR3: CASSFGPGAGNTIYF.

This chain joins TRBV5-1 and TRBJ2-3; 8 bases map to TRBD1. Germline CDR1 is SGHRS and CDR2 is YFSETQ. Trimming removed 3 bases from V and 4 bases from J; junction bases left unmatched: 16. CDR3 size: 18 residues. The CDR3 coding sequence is TGCGCCAGCAGCTGGGACCCCGGGACAGGTGATTTTCCAGATACGCAGTATTTT. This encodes CASSWDPGTGDFPDTQYF.

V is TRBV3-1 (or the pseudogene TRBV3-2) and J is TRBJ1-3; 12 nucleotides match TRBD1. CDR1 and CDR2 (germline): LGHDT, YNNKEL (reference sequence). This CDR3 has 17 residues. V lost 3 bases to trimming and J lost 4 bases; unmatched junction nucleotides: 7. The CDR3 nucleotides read TGTGCCAGCAGCCATCCGGGACAGGGGGCGGCGGGAAACACCATATATTTT. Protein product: CASSHPGQGAAGNTIYF.

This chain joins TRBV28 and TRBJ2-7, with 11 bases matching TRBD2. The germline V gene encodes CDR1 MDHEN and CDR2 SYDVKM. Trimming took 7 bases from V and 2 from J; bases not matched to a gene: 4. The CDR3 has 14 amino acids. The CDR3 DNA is TGTGCCAGCATTATGACTAGCGGGGCCTACGAGCAGTACTTC. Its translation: CASIMTSGAYEQYF.

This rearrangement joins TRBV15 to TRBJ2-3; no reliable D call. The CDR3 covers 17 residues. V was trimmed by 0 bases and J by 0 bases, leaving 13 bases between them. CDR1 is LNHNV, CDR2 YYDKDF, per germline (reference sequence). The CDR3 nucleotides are TGTGCCACCAGCAGAGACCATGTCGGGTCTAGCACAGATACGCAGTATTTT. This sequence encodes CATSRDHVGSSTDTQYF.

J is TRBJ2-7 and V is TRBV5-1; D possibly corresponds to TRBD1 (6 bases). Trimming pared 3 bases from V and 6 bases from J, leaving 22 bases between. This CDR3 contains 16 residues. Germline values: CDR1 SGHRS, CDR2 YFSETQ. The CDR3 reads CASSSTGTPPIVEQYF. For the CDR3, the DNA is TGCGCCAGCAGCTCCACCGGGACACCACCGATCGTCGAGCAGTACTTC.

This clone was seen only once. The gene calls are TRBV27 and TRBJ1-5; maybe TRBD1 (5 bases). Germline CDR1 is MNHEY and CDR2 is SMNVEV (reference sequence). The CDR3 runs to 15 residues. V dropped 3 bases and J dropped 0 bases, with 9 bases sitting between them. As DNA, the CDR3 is TGTGCCAGCAGTTTGGGGCAGTATAGCAATCAGCCCCAGCATTTT. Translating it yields CASSLGQYSNQPQHF.